This entry concerns a single TCR beta chain. Its specificity is not known. The junction had 7 bases not matched to a gene; V was cut back by 4 bases and J by 2 bases. The CDR3 is made up of 15 amino acids. The germline gives CDR1 SGHRS, CDR2 YFSETQ. This sample stems from a study of T cells in Graves' hyperthyroidism and ophthalmopathy. RNA transcripts provided the source from which TCR beta CDR3 regions were amplified. The HTBI primer set was used in a first-round RT-PCR of the TCR CDR3. Via MiXCR, TCRdb re-called the multiplex PCR reads, giving one row per CDR3 protein. Of approximately 640,000 distinct CDR3 sequences listed, roughly 45% are singletons. Study conclusions and caveats: Among clonotypes expanded in thyroid above 0.001, most were also found in blood.

Material for sequencing was peripheral blood or thyroid tissue (not recorded which). The rearrangement joins TRBV5-1 to TRBJ2-7; 9 nucleotides agree with TRBD1. This receptor was obtained from an adult man with Graves' disease, either hyperthyroidism or ophthalmopathy (not recorded which). The CDR3 here is CASSIGDRATYEQYF. CDR3 in DNA: TGCGCCAGCAGCATCGGGGACAGGGCCACCTACGAGCAGTACTTC.